These 27 T cell receptor beta chains were sequenced from one sample in a study of blood T cells in healthy people across ages. The authors ran a second PCR of 7 to 11 cycles using a sample-barcoded 5' primer and a J-beta primer mix. MiXCR was run by TCRdb on the 5' RACE reads, yielding one entry per CDR3 protein. The sample has roughly 800,000 distinct CDR3 sequences; 58% are singletons. Sequences were obtained from blood. Source of these receptors: a man aged 25 to 40 in good health.

This clonotype was picked up a small number of times. The rearrangement joins TRBV27 to TRBJ2-7, with TRBD1 matching over 7 bases. V was pared by 5 bases and J by 2 bases, with 6 bases of the junction left unmatched. CDR1 and CDR2 from the germline V gene are MNHEY and SMNVEV (reference sequence). The CDR3 loop spans 14 amino acids. The CDR3 sequence is CASSNADRAYEQYF. CDR3 coding DNA: TGTGCCAGCAGTAACGCTGACAGGGCCTACGAGCAGTACTTC.

This chain connects TRBV19 to TRBJ2-3; D remains ambiguous. This CDR3 spans 13 amino acids. Germline values: CDR1 LNHDA, CDR2 SQIVND (reference sequence). V lost 6 bases and J 4 bases, leaving 11 bases between the germline ends. DNA of the CDR3: TGTGCCAGTAGCGTCCAAGAGGCAGATACGCAGTATTTT. Its protein is CASSVQEADTQYF.

The chain joins TRBV27 to TRBJ2-5, with D possibly matching TRBD2 (6 bases). Per germline, CDR1 MNHEY and CDR2 SMNVEV (reference sequence). V lost 0 bases to trimming and J lost 11 bases, with 19 bases between them. This CDR3 has 15 amino acids. This chain's CDR3 is CASSLSGGRIGEQYF. The CDR3 nucleotides read TGTGCCAGCAGTTTATCGGGAGGTCGAATAGGGGAGCAGTACTTC.

This clonotype showed up just a few times. V is TRBV10-3 and J is TRBJ1-4; D is ambiguous. The CDR3 is 13 residues long. The germline V gene encodes CDR1 ENHRY and CDR2 SYGVKD. V shed 3 bases and J shed 3 bases, with 5 bases lying between them. CDR3 coding DNA: TGTGCCATCAGTGACGGATCTAATGAAAAACTGTTTTTT. Residues: CAISDGSNEKLFF.

This clonotype was detected once. The rearrangement uses TRBV5-1 and TRBJ2-1, with 7 bases identical to TRBD2. Germline CDR1 SGHRS, CDR2 YFSETQ. The CDR3 contains 16 residues. With V trimmed by 0 bases and J by 6 bases, 9 bases remained unmatched. CDR3 region: CASSLAPGGFANEQFF. The CDR3 nucleotides read TGCGCCAGCAGCTTGGCCCCCGGGGGGTTTGCCAATGAGCAGTTCTTC.

The chain has TRBV7-9 and TRBJ2-7, with 8 bases lining up with TRBD1. The CDR3 is made up of 15 amino acids. Germline loops: CDR1 SEHNR, CDR2 FQNEAQ (reference sequence). The J segment lost 3 bases and the V segment lost 5 bases, leaving 9 bases of the junction unmatched. CDR3 sequence reads: CASSPQDRGGYEQYF. CDR3 DNA sequence: TGTGCCAGCAGCCCGCAAGACAGGGGTGGCTACGAGCAGTACTTC.

The rearrangement uses TRBV4-2 and TRBJ1-4, with D perhaps TRBD1 (5 bases). In germline, CDR1 is LGHNA, CDR2 YNFKEQ. V was shortened by 0 bases and J by 6 bases, with 11 bases between the two germline ends. CDR3 length: 15 amino acids. The CDR3 loop reads CASSQEGGEDEKLFF. As DNA, the CDR3 is TGTGCCAGCAGCCAAGAGGGGGGGGAGGATGAAAAACTGTTTTTT.

The rearrangement uses TRBV20-1 and TRBJ2-3; TRBD2 matches at 7 bases. Per the germline V gene, CDR1 is DFQATT and CDR2 is SNEGSKA (reference sequence). The J segment lost 5 bases and the V segment lost 6 bases, leaving 5 bases of the junction unmatched. The CDR3 has 12 amino acids. The CDR3 reads CSARLARDTQYF. The CDR3, as DNA: TGCAGTGCCAGACTAGCTAGAGATACGCAGTATTTT.

The rearrangement uses TRBV12-3 or TRBV12-4 and TRBJ2-7, with 9 bases aligning to TRBD2. V lost 3 bases to trimming and J lost 2 bases; unmatched junction nucleotides: 5. This CDR3 has 15 amino acids. CDR3 DNA: TGTGCCAGCAGTTTGGGAATAGCGGGGGCCTACGAGCAGTACTTC. This translates into CASSLGIAGAYEQYF.

The genes are TRBV7-8 and TRBJ1-1; D remains unclear. Per the germline V gene, CDR1 is SGHVS and CDR2 is FQNEAQ. The CDR3 is 15 residues long. V dropped 3 bases and J dropped 2 bases, with 13 bases sitting between them. CDR3 in amino acids: CASSFRALENTEAFF. The CDR3 coding sequence is TGTGCCAGCAGCTTCCGGGCCCTGGAAAACACTGAAGCTTTCTTT.

V gene TRBV5-1 combines with J gene TRBJ2-5, with TRBD1 matching over 10 bases. V lost 7 bases to trimming and J lost 5 bases; unmatched junction nucleotides: 11. This CDR3 is 15 amino acids long. Looked up from germline, CDR1 is SGHRS and CDR2 is YFSETQ. The CDR3 DNA sequence: TGCGCCAGCGCACGGGGACAGGGGTTCGGGGAGACCCAGTACTTC. Its translation: CASARGQGFGETQYF.

The chain combines TRBV6-2 or TRBV6-3 with TRBJ2-1; 8 bases match TRBD2. Germline CDR1 MNHEY, CDR2 SVGEGT. This CDR3 spans 13 amino acids. Trimming removed 10 bases from V and 8 bases from J; junction bases left unmatched: 10. The CDR3 is CATGRAGADEQFF. The DNA for the CDR3 is TGTGCCACGGGACGAGCGGGAGCGGATGAGCAGTTCTTC.

The chain links TRBV6-4 to TRBJ2-7, with TRBD2 as a possible D gene (6 bases). The germline V gene has CDR1 MRHNA and CDR2 SNTAGT. The CDR3 has 13 amino acids. The germline V and J ends were trimmed by 4 bases and 6 bases, with 13 bases remaining between them. For the CDR3, the DNA is TGTGCCAGCAGTGCCACCTCCGGGGGCGAGCAGTACTTC. Protein product: CASSATSGGEQYF.

The chain combines TRBV12-3 or TRBV12-4 with TRBJ1-1, with a weak D call TRBD1 (5 bases). The V gene lost 3 bases and the J gene lost 5 bases, with 13 bases spanning the gap. This CDR3 has 14 amino acids. The CDR3, as DNA: TGTGCCAGCAGTTTTCCCAGGGAGAGAACTGAAGCTTTCTTT. Protein sequence: CASSFPRERTEAFF.

The chain employs TRBV20-1 and TRBJ2-5; D might be TRBD1 (6 bases). The CDR3 runs to 14 residues. V lost 3 bases and J 2 bases, leaving 13 bases between the germline ends. The V gene's germline CDR1 is DFQATT and CDR2 SNEGSKA (reference sequence). The CDR3 bases are TGCAGTGCTAGGGACAGCCTTATACAAGAGACCCAGTACTTC. This encodes CSARDSLIQETQYF.

V is TRBV12-3 or TRBV12-4 and J is TRBJ2-7, with 7 bases lining up with TRBD2. The V and J ends lost 8 bases and 7 bases, in that order; junction bases with no gene match: 17. CDR3 length: 15 residues. CDR3 loop: CASGVVMAGVGEQYF. The CDR3 nucleotides are TGTGCCAGCGGGGTGGTTATGGCGGGGGTCGGTGAGCAGTACTTC.

This chain joins TRBV20-1 and TRBJ1-4; D is ambiguous. Germline CDR1 DFQATT, CDR2 SNEGSKA (reference sequence). This CDR3 has 13 amino acids. Trimming removed 4 bases at V and 6 bases at J, with 12 bases between. DNA of the CDR3: TGCAGTGCTAACGCAGAGGCAGATGAAAAACTGTTTTTT. This codes for CSANAEADEKLFF.

The chain couples TRBV7-2 to TRBJ2-7; a weak D match, TRBD1 (5 bases). V was cut by 5 bases and J by 1 base, with 21 bases left in between. This CDR3 spans 17 amino acids. Germline-derived CDR1 and CDR2 are SGHTA and FQGNSA. The CDR3 is CASSRTGPGAESYEQYF. The CDR3 DNA reads TGTGCCAGCAGCAGAACAGGCCCCGGTGCAGAGTCCTACGAGCAGTACTTC.

This clonotype appeared a few times. One end of the junction fails to match germline, which may point to a read error. This sequence joins TRBV12-3 or TRBV12-4 and TRBJ2-3; maybe TRBD1 (7 bases). CDR3 size: 14 residues. The CDR3 loop reads CASSCRGAADAQYF. The CDR3 DNA reads TGTGCCAGCAGTTGCAGGGGGGCCGCAGATGCGCAGTATTTT.

The chain uses TRBV29-1 and TRBJ2-7; 7 nucleotides match TRBD1. CDR3 size: 13 residues. Germline V gives CDR1 SQVTM, CDR2 ANQGSEA. V was pared by 7 bases and J by 3 bases, with 9 bases of the junction left unmatched. In DNA, the CDR3 is TGCAGCGCCTACACCGGACAGGACTACGAGCAGTACTTC. It is translated as CSAYTGQDYEQYF.

The chain uses TRBV29-1 and TRBJ2-1, with D perhaps TRBD1 (6 bases). Germline V CDR1 and CDR2: SQVTM, ANQGSEA. This CDR3 contains 15 residues. Trimming took off 8 bases at V and 6 bases at J, with 23 bases between the two ends. CDR3 nucleotide sequence: TGCAGCACAGAGGGGTTAGCCCGAGGGGGCAATGAGCAGTTCTTC. It yields the protein CSTEGLARGGNEQFF.

There are a few counts of this clonotype. The chain uses TRBV10-3 and TRBJ2-3; perhaps TRBD1 as D (6 bases). V was pared by 4 bases and J by 2 bases, with 13 bases between. Germline CDR1 ENHRY, CDR2 SYGVKD. This CDR3 region has 15 residues. Here the CDR3 reads CAISAEGVLTDTQYF. DNA of the CDR3: TGTGCCATCAGTGCCGAGGGGGTTCTCACAGATACGCAGTATTTT.

The chain recombines TRBV20-1 with TRBJ1-5; D not certain. Trimming removed 5 bases from V and 2 bases from J, with 13 bases in between. This CDR3 comprises 14 residues. From germline, CDR1 is DFQATT and CDR2 SNEGSKA (reference sequence). CDR3 protein: CSARTVYGNQPQHF. The CDR3 coding sequence is TGCAGTGCTCGGACGGTATACGGCAATCAGCCCCAGCATTTT.

This chain uses TRBV28 with TRBJ2-3; D call uncertain. The V gene lost 6 bases and the J gene lost 7 bases, with 17 bases spanning the gap. CDR1 is MDHEN and CDR2 is SYDVKM in the germline V gene. CDR3 length equals 14 residues. This chain's CDR3 is CASSRAVGLNTQYF. Here the CDR3 DNA reads TGTGCCAGCAGCCGTGCGGTTGGGTTAAATACGCAGTATTTT.

The chain carries TRBV12-3 or TRBV12-4 and TRBJ1-5; 7 nucleotides match TRBD1. The V and J ends lost 2 bases and 15 bases, in that order; junction bases with no gene match: 7. The CDR3 totals 12 residues. CDR3 coding DNA: TGTGCCAGCAGTTTAAGCGACAGGGTTGCGCATTTT. Its protein product is CASSLSDRVAHF.

This clonotype was observed a few times. V gene TRBV18 combines with J gene TRBJ2-7, with 9 bases that match TRBD1. V trimming: 6 bases; J trimming: 5 bases; junction bases outside the gene matches: 11. The germline V gene has CDR1 KGHSH and CDR2 LQKENI. This CDR3 is built from 15 residues. CDR3 DNA: TGTGCCAGCTCGCTGAACCGGGACAGGGACCACGAGCAGTACTTC. Translating gives CASSLNRDRDHEQYF. Complete variable domain (other parts from reference TRBV18 and TRBJ2-7): NAGVMQNPRHLVRRRGQEARLRCSPMKGHSHVYWYRQLPEEGLKFMVYLQKENIIDESGMPKERFSAEFPKEGPSILRIQQVVRGDSAAYFCASSLNRDRDHEQYFGPGTRLTVT.

The chain couples TRBV5-1 to TRBJ2-1, with a possible D match to TRBD2 (6 bases). The germline V and J ends were trimmed by 4 bases and 4 bases, with 15 bases remaining between them. In germline, CDR1 is SGHRS, CDR2 YFSETQ. This CDR3 region has 15 residues. CDR3 bases: TGCGCCAGCAGCGTAGGGGTACGGGGGTACAATGAGCAGTTCTTC. It is translated as CASSVGVRGYNEQFF.